This T cell receptor (beta chain) was obtained from a study of cytomegalovirus exposure and HLA in healthy donors. PCR involved 60 Vbeta and 13 Jbeta primers. Assay used: immunoSEQ multiplex PCR; TCRdb lists only in-frame clones, some missing. This sample carries under 110,000 clones, around 75% of them seen once, and the ten largest clones take 2.5%. The TCR sequence derives from a man aged 35-49 years in good health and CMV-seronegative. The source material was PBMCs.

The CDR3 here is CASSPEGHGNTEAFF. The CDR3 nucleotides are TGTGCCAGCAGCCCGGAGGGGCACGGGAACACTGAAGCTTTCTTT. The chain carries TRBV7-3 and TRBJ1-1; TRBD1 might be the D (5 bases). CDR1 SGHTA and CDR2 FQGTGA come from the germline V gene. The CDR3 is 15 amino acids. The V and J ends lost 5 bases and 1 base respectively, with 14 bases between them. The whole variable domain, filled in from reference TRBV7-3 and TRBJ1-1, reads GAGVSQTPSNKVTEKGKYVELRCDPISGHTALYWYRQSLGQGPEFLIYFQGTGAADDSGLPNDRFFAVRPEGSVSTLKIQRTERGDSAVYLCASSPEGHGNTEAFFGQGTRLTVV.